One T cell receptor beta chain is described in this entry. The sample holds many counts of this clone. The clone's antigen remains unknown. The read finishes 3 residues shy of the CDR3 end, and the germline J gene is used to complete it. The sample is drawn from a study of T cell clonality in common variable immunodeficiency (dated by TCRdb to the mid-2010s). Overall results and qualifications from the work: The authors noted that sequencing repertoires of T cell subpopulations would be needed to clarify what caused the increased clonality in CVID. Reportedly, TCRbeta sequences from CVID had fewer deletions and N-nucleotide insertions, and highly modified clones with 13 or more V deletions were absent from CVID. Even though DNA input was equal, the average per sample came to about 81,820 unique sequences for controls compared with roughly 30,000 for CVID samples. CVID subjects shared fewer TCRbeta clones with each other than healthy controls did (p < 0.0001). Differences among patients in the CVID cohort limited the correlations between repertoire features and clinical complications. Compared with healthy controls, CVID subjects showed increased TCRbeta clonality (t-test p = 0.018), a feature most characteristic of about a third of subjects.

Equivalent amounts of genomic DNA from CVID and control samples were used as sequencing input. For every sample, a 60 bp segment covering the rearranged TCRbeta CDR3 region was amplified and then sequenced. The immunoSEQ assay, a bias-corrected multiplex PCR with high-throughput sequencing, was employed for TCRbeta amplification. The authors' pipeline ran thus. Every unique nucleotide sequence was considered a clone and was annotated with V, D and J genes, copy number and frequency. Sequences were labeled productive if in frame, and non-productive if out of frame or containing stop codons. As previously described, Shannon's entropy was used to calculate clonality. The predicted amino acid sequences of productive clones were used to derive mean CDR3 Kyte-Doolittle hydropathy. The R hclust function was used to hierarchically cluster scaled V gene usage with Manhattan distance and complete linkage. Clone sharing by CDR3 amino acid sequence was assessed by resampling 12 repertoires per group over 100 rounds. The repertoires were screened for some 69 published EBV-specific TCRbeta sequences and a few hundred published CMV-specific TCRbeta sequences. Analysis left out a couple of CVID samples that produced under 10,000 sequences, so 35 to 50 CVID repertoires remained. The source is immuneACCESS, and TCRdb retained only in-frame sequences with V and J called. Part of the clones is not carried over; for the studies checked, unresolved V genes explain less than half of this, and the remainder is unexplained. V and J calls and clone size are copied from that table; D and trimming were computed from the DNA. There are approximately 50,000 clones in this sample, and none of them is a singleton. Clones ranked in the top ten supply 0.7% to 0.95% of the sample.

Sequences SGHRS (CDR1) and YFSETQ (CDR2) are obtained from the germline V gene. V is clipped by 3 bases and J by 4 bases, and the sequence between their germline boundaries is 7 bases long. The CDR3 measures 13 amino acids from cysteine to phenylalanine. The 30 bases shown cover part of the CDR3, and their frame starts at base 1. Most CVID patients and most healthy controls were of Caucasian heritage. Heparinized peripheral whole blood samples of roughly 5 to 9 ml were obtained from each donor. Genomic DNA from adults with common variable immune deficiency (CVID) and from healthy adult controls was used to sequence TCRbeta CDR3 repertoires. There were 22 healthy adult volunteers in the control group (roughly 12 female and 10 male), ranging in age from 23 to 66 years, with a mean age of 34. Diluted blood was density-centrifuged over Hypaque 1077 or Ficoll-Paque to isolate peripheral blood mononuclear cells. Genomic DNA was obtained from unsorted mononuclear cells using either Qiagen column purification or a centrifugation-based method.

This clonotype was sampled from a person aged 18 to 70 in good health. Sequencing used peripheral blood mononuclear cells. The chain is made from TRBV5-1 and TRBJ2-2; tentative D gene TRBD2, with 6 bases matching. CDR3 DNA (partial): TGCGCCAGCAGCTCGGAGGGCACCGGGGAG. It codes for CASSSEGTGE. The entire CDR3 sequence reads CASSSEGTGELFF.